This T cell receptor beta chain comes out of a study of blood T cells in healthy people across ages (dated by TCRdb to the mid-2010s). About the investigation overall: In model experiments, template switching captured about one uniquely barcoded TCR beta cDNA molecule for every two T cells. To track age-related changes in TCR beta repertoire diversity, the study relied on deep sequencing normalized with unique cDNA molecular identifiers. Four age groups were formed from the donors: young (average approximately 15 years), middle-aged (just under 40), aged (62) and long-lived (less than 85). Using the same blood draw, the study looked at two additional independent replicas of 1 million unique cDNA reads for two donors, one aged 18 to 29 and the other aged 80 or older. General conclusions and limits of the study: Since profiling was done on bulk unsorted PBMCs, naive and antigen-experienced compartments could not be conclusively compared. Estimates of total diversity from one million sequenced T cells were regarded as lower bounds and underestimates. Observed TCR beta diversity per million T cells fell roughly linearly with age, and a significant reduction was already apparent by age roughly 40. Compared with the aged group, more naive CD4+ T cells, fewer expanded clones and increased TCR diversity were shown by the long-lived group, suggesting age selection. Because donor CMV infection status was unknown, age-related changes in expanded clonotypes were potentially confounded. Observed TCR beta diversity correlated strongly with the percentage of naive T cells measured by flow cytometry.

Concerning this clonotype itself: The specificity of this receptor is unknown. Nothing much larger sits one base from this clone, and base qualities are not available.

Reading from cysteine to phenylalanine, the CDR3 counts 16 amino acids. The kept DNA is CDR3 alone, 48 bases in frame from the first base. V is trimmed back by 5 bases and J by 4 bases, and the junction contains 9 bases that no gene match accounts for. The CDR1 and CDR2 encoded by the germline V gene are SGHTA and FQGNSA. Libraries were built with 5' RACE. TCRdb names Illumina HiSeq 2500 as the instrument used. A second PCR of roughly 7 to 12 cycles was run with a J-beta primer mix and a sample-barcoded 5' primer. Each TCR beta cDNA molecule received a unique molecular identifier from a template-switch 5' adaptor carrying 12 random nucleotides. At least 2.5 million CDR3-containing paired-end reads were obtained from each sample. All of the RNA was converted into first-strand cDNA using the Mint cDNA synthesis kit, with a TRBC-specific oligonucleotide serving as the primer. Following uracil-DNA glycosylase treatment, a first 18-cycle PCR with universal primers M1SS and BC2_uni_R was performed on all cDNA. Turning to the authors' computational methods: For normalization, 1 million high-quality reads were randomly selected from each sample, with every read carrying a distinct molecular identifier. Instead of being binned into consensus sequences, reads that shared molecular identifiers were thrown out. MiTCR, run with a Q25 quality threshold and the strictest error-elimination algorithm, handled CDR3 identification, clonotype clustering and error correction. A nonparametric unseen species model with Euler transformation was used to estimate a lower bound on total TCR beta diversity. In-frame beta chains were kept once TCRdb had trimmed the public reads at Q25 with fastp and called clones with MiXCR. Each CDR3 protein appears once, grouped with its most common genes and DNA. The V and J calls and clone size are TCRdb's, not the authors'. This sample comprises roughly 550,000 distinct CDR3 sequences, around 24% of them detected only once. Of the sample, 7.5% to 9% is held by the ten largest clones.

Systemically healthy Caucasian individuals from Russia, 39 in total and aged roughly 6 to 100 years, were included as donors. About 9.1 milliliters of peripheral blood were collected from each donor into EDTA-treated Vacutainer tubes. Ficoll-Paque density-gradient centrifugation was used to isolate PBMCs, with at least 6.5 million per sample. Total RNA, at least 5 micrograms per sample, was extracted from PBMCs with Trizol reagent. For every donor, flow cytometry on a PBMC aliquot measured the percentage of naive CD45RAhigh/CD27high T cells. The sample also formed part of further work on T cells of mothers and their children. As that second study puts it: Nine systemically healthy Caucasian individuals, comprising three mothers and their six children, were included as donors. cDNA synthesis consumed the entire amount of extracted RNA, loaded at about 1.5 ug RNA in each 15 ul reaction. In the second PCR, sample barcodes and 2-4 random nucleotides were introduced via the M1S primer. More than 8.5 million TCR beta CDR3 reads were obtained from each mother, and about 3 million reads were obtained from each child. Thymic selection similarly shapes TCR recombination output in related and unrelated pairs, with minor effect from inherited differences. Normalized repertoire overlap was always found to be slightly, but never significantly, higher in related mother-child pairs than in unrelated mother-child pairs. With a sensitivity of about 100 clones per million clonotypes, no persistent microchimeric T cell clones were detected. The study used deep NGS to compare TCR beta repertoires of mothers and children, seeking features distinguishing related mother-child pairs from unrelated individuals. The mean age was roughly 40 +/- 4 years for the mothers and roughly 11 +/- 4 years for the children. After adapters were ligated using NEBNext reagents, the libraries underwent 100+100 nt paired-end sequencing on an Illumina HiSeq 2000. To prevent cross-contamination, the mother and child libraries were prepared one month apart and sequenced in separate runs. For each donor, somewhere between roughly 450,000 and 2,100,000 distinct TCR beta clonotypes were identified. Naive TCR beta clonotypes were estimated from low-frequency clonotypes matched to each donor's FACS-determined naive share, without sorting.

Specimen: blood. This TCR derives from a boy aged 5-17 years in good health. The sequence links TRBV7-2 to TRBJ2-7; a stretch of 12 junction bases matches TRBD1. The CDR3 reads as follows: CASSSQGTGGSYEQYF. The base sequence is TGTGCCAGCAGCAGCCAAGGGACAGGGGGCAGTTACGAGCAGTACTTC.